The source of this T cell receptor (beta chain) is a study of blood T cell repertoires in COVID-19. Across the study: Some COVID-19 samples were acute and others convalescent; all came from the United States, Italy and Spain.

Across about two dozen US areas, participants ranged in age from 18 to 89 years. In the authors' workflow: Nucleated cell number was recorded as an estimate derived from reference gene primer amplification. Sequencing was performed with immunoSEQ multiplex PCR; in TCRdb, only in-frame clones are kept and a portion is missing. The D gene and trimming were derived from the DNA, and the V and J assignments and clone size from that table. The sample yields roughly 400,000 clones, more than 80% seen once. Germline lookup yields CDR1 SGHAT and CDR2 FQNNGV. CDR3 length equals 17 residues. After removal of 5 bases from V and 2 bases from J, the junction contained 6 bases not matched to a gene.

This TCR derives from a man aged 30 to 45 who had recovered from COVID-19. The sample comprised PBMCs or T cells enriched from blood (not recorded which). The V call is TRBV11-2, the J call TRBJ2-1, with TRBD2 identical over 13 bases. The CDR3 nucleotides are TGTGCCAGCAGCCTAGGGACTAGCGGGATTCCCTACAATGAGCAGTTCTTC. Translating gives CASSLGTSGIPYNEQFF.